This T cell receptor beta chain was sequenced in a study of blood T cell repertoires in COVID-19. Only in-frame clones appear in the TCRdb table, and some are missing; sequencing was by immunoSEQ multiplex PCR. The sample holds roughly 200,000 clones, roughly 81% seen once. Germline V gene sequence: CDR1 MNHEY, CDR2 SVGAGI. V lost 5 bases, J lost 3 bases, and 6 bases stayed unmatched. The CDR3 has 14 amino acids. The chain combines TRBV6-5 with TRBJ1-2; the match to TRBD1 covers 7 bases. This TCR came from a woman over 75 with acute or convalescent COVID-19. Sample: peripheral blood. The CDR3 sequence is CASSPTGADYGYTF. The CDR3 DNA is TGTGCCAGCAGTCCCACAGGGGCGGACTATGGCTACACCTTC.